These 22 T cell receptor beta chains came from one sample sequenced in a study of cytomegalovirus exposure and HLA in healthy donors. Primers for the PCR totalled 60 Vbeta and 13 Jbeta. This table comes from immunoSEQ multiplex PCR, and its TCRdb copy is limited to in-frame clones, with some not included. The table has 200,000 to 250,000 clones, roughly 87% seen once. The specimen was PBMCs. The receptors were sampled from a woman in her forties in good health and CMV-seropositive.

The rearrangement uses TRBV9 and TRBJ2-7; TRBD1 might be the D (6 bases). The CDR3 is made up of 14 amino acids. Germline-derived CDR1 and CDR2 are SGDLS and YYNGEE. V was pared by 0 bases and J by 3 bases, with 10 bases between. The CDR3 DNA is TGTGCCAGCAGCGTAGGGGGGCAGGGCTACGAGCAGTACTTC. Amino acids: CASSVGGQGYEQYF.

The chain employs TRBV25-1 and TRBJ1-5; D remains unclear. Trimming cost V 3 bases and J 2 bases, with 11 bases left between them. Germline-derived CDR1 and CDR2 are MGHDK and SYGVNS. This CDR3 is 15 amino acids long. The CDR3 region has the DNA TGTGCCAGCAGTGATCCCAACGAGGGCAATCAGCCCCAGCATTTT. Its protein product is CASSDPNEGNQPQHF.

This clone appeared a few times. The rearrangement uses TRBV5-8 and TRBJ1-2, with D maybe TRBD1 (5 bases). The CDR3 totals 15 residues. Between the trimmed V and J ends, which lost 6 bases and 7 bases, there was a span of 22 bases. Germline CDR1 reads SGHTS; CDR2 reads YDEGEE. CDR3 DNA sequence: TGTGCCAGCACCCCACTTCGGAGCGGGGCGTCTGGCTACACCTTC. Translating gives CASTPLRSGASGYTF. The full variable domain, rest sourced from reference TRBV5-8 and TRBJ1-2, is EAGVTQSPTHLIKTRGQQATLRCSPISGHTSVYWYQQALGLGLQFLLWYDEGEERNRGNFPPRFSGRQFPNYSSELNVNALELEDSALYLCASTPLRSGASGYTFGSGTRLTVV.

This clone was observed a few times. This chain links TRBV19 with TRBJ2-3; tentatively, D is TRBD2 (6 bases). This CDR3 contains 13 residues. Germline lookup yields CDR1 LNHDA and CDR2 SQIVND (reference sequence). Trimming cost V 6 bases and J 1 base, with 8 bases left between them. The CDR3 coding sequence is TGTGCCAGTAGGCGGGGTGGCACAGATACGCAGTATTTT. Translated, it gives CASRRGGTDTQYF.

DNA of the CDR3: TGTGCCTGGAGTTCAGGGGTAGCCACCGGGGAGCTGTTTTTT. Its translation: CAWSSGVATGELFF. J is TRBJ2-2 and V is TRBV30, with a tentative D call TRBD1 (6 bases). The germline gives CDR1 GTSNPN, CDR2 SVGIG (reference sequence). The V and J ends lost 2 bases and 4 bases respectively, with 11 bases between them. CDR3 length equals 14 residues. Combining the CDR3 with reference TRBV30 and TRBJ2-2 gives the whole variable domain SQTIHQWPATLVQPVGSPLSLECTVEGTSNPNLYWYRQAAGRGLQLLFYSVGIGQISSEVPQNLSASRPQDRQFILSSKKLLLSDSGFYLCAWSSGVATGELFFGEGSRLTVL.

V is TRBV9 and J is TRBJ2-7, with 7 bases that match TRBD2. CDR3 length: 15 residues. J was trimmed by 3 bases and V by 4 bases; bases with no gene match: 10. Germline lookup yields CDR1 SGDLS and CDR2 YYNGEE. In nucleotides, the CDR3 is TGTGCCAGCAGCCCAGGTGGGCTAGCGGTCTACGAGCAGTACTTC. The encoded protein is CASSPGGLAVYEQYF.

This rearrangement joins TRBV19 to TRBJ1-1, with a possible D match to TRBD1 (6 bases). V shed 7 bases and J shed 0 bases, with 12 bases lying between them. CDR3 length: 14 amino acids. Germline V gives CDR1 LNHDA, CDR2 SQIVND (reference sequence). This chain's CDR3 is CASINQGLNTEAFF. The CDR3 DNA reads as TGTGCCAGTATTAATCAGGGGTTGAACACTGAAGCTTTCTTT.

This sequence joins TRBV9 and TRBJ2-5; 11 positions agree with TRBD2. The CDR3 sequence is 16 residues long. V shed 0 bases and J 5 bases; nucleotides not matched to a gene: 6. The germline V gene has CDR1 SGDLS and CDR2 YYNGEE. CDR3 loop: CASSVGVAGGPETQYF. CDR3 nucleotide sequence: TGTGCCAGCAGCGTAGGGGTAGCGGGGGGGCCGGAGACCCAGTACTTC.

This clone was detected only once. The genes are TRBV5-4 and TRBJ1-5; 7 positions match TRBD1. J lost 3 bases, V lost 3 bases, and 3 bases had no gene match. This CDR3 has 14 amino acids. Germline assignment: CDR1 SGHNT and CDR2 YYREEE (reference sequence). In DNA, the CDR3 is TGTGCCAGCAGCTCACAGGGGTCCAATCAGCCCCAGCATTTT. Its protein is CASSSQGSNQPQHF.

The chain carries TRBV5-4 and TRBJ2-3; 10 nucleotides agree with TRBD2. The germline V gene encodes CDR1 SGHNT and CDR2 YYREEE (reference sequence). V lost 0 bases and J lost 3; bases outside the gene matches: 13. The CDR3 spans 19 residues. The CDR3 DNA is TGTGCCAGCAGCTTGGCCGGGATGGCTAGCGGGAGTTGGACAGATACGCAGTATTTT. Protein: CASSLAGMASGSWTDTQYF.

The chain uses TRBV25-1 and TRBJ1-3; D might be TRBD1 (6 bases). The CDR3 has 14 amino acids. Germline V CDR1 and CDR2: MGHDK, SYGVNS. Trimming removed 3 bases from V and 0 bases from J, with 6 bases in between. Here the CDR3 DNA reads TGTGCCAGCAGTGACAGGGGCTCTGGAAACACCATATATTTT. This sequence encodes CASSDRGSGNTIYF.

The J gene is TRBJ2-5, the V gene TRBV2; weak D call: TRBD2 (6 bases). V was trimmed by 9 bases and J by 1 base, leaving 18 bases between them. The CDR3 covers 15 residues. Germline V gives CDR1 SNHLY, CDR2 FYNNEI. CDR3 loop: CASHDLRGGQETQYF. Written as DNA, the CDR3 is TGTGCCAGTCATGACTTGAGGGGAGGCCAAGAGACCCAGTACTTC.

This rearrangement joins TRBV30 to TRBJ2-1; 11 bases match TRBD2. Germline V gene sequence: CDR1 GTSNPN, CDR2 SVGIG (reference sequence). Trimming took 2 bases from V and 7 from J; bases not matched to a gene: 16. This CDR3 region has 18 residues. The CDR3 here is CAWSTWTLGLAGKNEQFF. The CDR3 DNA reads as TGTGCCTGGAGTACCTGGACCCTCGGACTAGCGGGCAAGAATGAGCAGTTCTTC.

This rearrangement joins TRBV5-1 to TRBJ1-3; 9 bases match TRBD1. Germline lookup yields CDR1 SGHRS and CDR2 YFSETQ. CDR3 length: 14 amino acids. V lost 5 bases and J lost 8; bases outside the gene matches: 8. CDR3 in amino acids: CASRAGQGRHTIYF. The DNA for the CDR3 is TGCGCCAGCAGAGCGGGACAGGGTCGGCACACCATATATTTT.

The chain combines TRBV5-1 with TRBJ1-2; D uncertain. With 2 bases removed from V and 0 bases from J, the gap between germline ends came to 14 bases. Per the germline V gene, CDR1 is SGHRS and CDR2 is YFSETQ. CDR3 length: 16 residues. Here the CDR3 reads CASSLDGRAANYGYTF. In nucleotides, the CDR3 is TGCGCCAGCAGCTTAGATGGTCGAGCTGCTAACTATGGCTACACCTTC.

The chain employs TRBV29-1 and TRBJ2-2, with 7 positions matching TRBD1. After removal of 7 bases from V and 4 bases from J, the junction contained 6 bases not matched to a gene. This CDR3 spans 13 amino acids. Per the germline V gene, CDR1 is SQVTM and CDR2 is ANQGSEA. CDR3: CSALQGSTGELFF. As DNA, the CDR3 is TGCAGCGCTCTACAGGGGTCCACCGGGGAGCTGTTTTTT.

J is TRBJ2-1 and V is TRBV9; a possible D gene is TRBD2 (5 bases). The CDR3 contains 13 residues. In germline, CDR1 is SGDLS, CDR2 YYNGEE. V lost 3 bases to trimming and J lost 10 bases, with 14 bases between them. CDR3 in amino acids: CASSAPRELEQFF. The CDR3 DNA follows: TGTGCCAGCAGCGCTCCCCGGGAACTCGAGCAGTTCTTC.

Of note for this clone: A junction end diverges from the germline sequence, so it may reflect a read error. The chain carries TRBV7-7 and TRBJ2-2; TRBD1 is a possible D gene (6 bases). The CDR3 covers 16 residues. CDR1 and CDR2 from the germline V gene are SSHAT and FNYEAQ (reference sequence). In nucleotides, the CDR3 is TGTGCTAGCAGCGATTCGAGGGGGAGGAACACCGGGGAGCTGTTTTTT. It is translated as CASSDSRGRNTGELFF.

V gene TRBV6-4 combines with J gene TRBJ2-5; 7 bases match TRBD1. The end of the DNA aligns better with TRBJ2-7, so the J call may be wrong. This CDR3 has 16 amino acids. Germline CDR1 is MRHNA and CDR2 is SNTAGT. CDR3 in DNA: TGTGCCAGCAAACCTAAACTCGGGACAGCCTCCTACGAGCAGTACTTC. Its protein is CASKPKLGTASYEQYF.

The chain is built from TRBV11-3 and TRBJ2-1, with 9 bases identical to TRBD2. V was clipped by 2 bases and J by 5 bases; unmatched bases: 7. Germline V gives CDR1 SGHNT, CDR2 YENEEA. This CDR3 has 16 amino acids. CDR3 sequence: CASSLSASGNNNEQFF. The CDR3 DNA sequence: TGTGCCAGCAGCTTATCTGCTAGCGGGAATAACAATGAGCAGTTCTTC.

The chain combines TRBV5-1 with TRBJ2-1; 9 nucleotides match TRBD2. The CDR3 is 15 amino acids. J gave up 1 base and V 5 bases, and 4 bases lay outside the gene matches. The V gene's germline CDR1 is SGHRS and CDR2 YFSETQ. Written as DNA, the CDR3 is TGCGCCAGCAGTTTTAGCGGGAGTTCCTACAATGAGCAGTTCTTC. Protein sequence: CASSFSGSSYNEQFF.

This clone was found a few times. This sequence joins TRBV6-5 and TRBJ1-6, with a weak D call TRBD1 (6 bases). The V gene lost 7 bases and the J gene lost 10 bases, with 17 bases spanning the gap. This CDR3 contains 14 residues. Looked up from germline, CDR1 is MNHEY and CDR2 is SVGAGI. The CDR3 here is CASTAIQGGSPLHF. CDR3 DNA sequence: TGTGCCAGCACCGCGATACAGGGTGGGTCACCCCTCCACTTT.